These 26 T cell receptor beta chains were all obtained from the same sample, sequenced in a study of human T cells and chemical hapten exposure. Time point in this sample: patch test 1, 2 weeks after DPC sensitization. Treatment reported: therapeutic diphenylcyclopropenone sensitization with weekly scalp DPC. TCRdb analysed the RACE reads with MiXCR anew, one entry per CDR3 protein. The sample carries roughly 120,000 distinct CDR3 sequences, around an eighth recorded once. Sequencing was performed on whole blood, taken in connection with sensitization to the hapten diphenylcyclopropenone (DPC). Receptors were obtained from a woman between 45 and 60 years old with alopecia areata. Some clones in this sample may be carry-over from other donors' samples.

The table lists this clonotype with many counts. The chain employs TRBV20-1 and TRBJ2-5; D tentatively reads TRBD1 or TRBD2 (5 bases each). The germline V gene has CDR1 DFQATT and CDR2 SNEGSKA (reference sequence). V was clipped by 6 bases and J by 4 bases, with 12 bases between them. The CDR3 is made up of 12 amino acids. The chain's CDR3 is CSASKGTETQYF. CDR3 nucleotide sequence: TGCAGTGCGAGCAAGGGGACAGAGACCCAGTACTTC.

The genes are TRBV4-3 and TRBJ1-2; 8 nucleotides line up with TRBD1. This CDR3 contains 13 residues. V shed 3 bases and J 8 bases; nucleotides not matched to a gene: 5. Germline lookup yields CDR1 LGHNA and CDR2 YSLEER. CDR3: CASSQDRARGYTF. The DNA for the CDR3 is TGCGCCAGCAGCCAGGACAGGGCGAGGGGCTACACCTTC.

This clonotype was seen at least ten times. V gene TRBV6-1 combines with J gene TRBJ1-2; maybe TRBD1 (5 bases). Looked up from germline, CDR1 is MNHNS and CDR2 is SASEGT. The CDR3 contains 15 residues. V gave up 6 bases and J gave up 0 bases, with 14 bases separating them. This CDR3 reads CASREPGRSNYGYTF. The CDR3, as DNA: TGTGCCAGCAGGGAACCAGGGAGATCTAACTATGGCTACACCTTC.

In this sample, this clonotype turned up many times. This chain connects TRBV7-9 to TRBJ2-7; D is perhaps TRBD2 (6 bases). CDR3 length equals 12 residues. The V end lost 7 bases, the J end lost 4 bases, and 11 bases lay between the germline ends. CDR1 and CDR2 (germline): SEHNR, FQNEAQ (reference sequence). CDR3 region: CASTTGVYEQYF. The CDR3 region has the DNA TGTGCCAGCACCACGGGGGTTTACGAGCAGTACTTC.

This clonotype showed up many times. This chain joins TRBV29-1 and TRBJ2-3; 9 bases agree with TRBD2. Losses at the gene ends were 7 bases for V and 0 bases for J; bases not matched to a gene: 8. The CDR3 extends over 15 amino acids. Germline CDR1 is SQVTM and CDR2 is ANQGSEA. The CDR3 loop reads CSGSSLAGSTDTQYF. For the CDR3, the DNA is TGCAGCGGGTCTAGCCTAGCGGGGAGCACAGATACGCAGTATTTT.

The genes are TRBV10-1 and TRBJ2-1; D possibly corresponds to TRBD2 (5 bases). CDR3 size: 14 residues. Trimming removed 6 bases at V and 0 bases at J, with 9 bases between. The germline V gene encodes CDR1 WNHNN and CDR2 SYGVQD (reference sequence). The CDR3 nucleotides are TGCGCCAGCAGCGAGGGTAACTCCTACAATGAGCAGTTCTTC. This encodes CASSEGNSYNEQFF.

This clonotype was counted ten times or more. The chain carries TRBV5-5 and TRBJ2-6, with no clear D. V was pared by 1 base and J by 11 bases, with 16 bases between. In germline, CDR1 is SGHKS, CDR2 YYEKEE (reference sequence). The CDR3 runs to 15 residues. DNA of the CDR3: TGTGCCAGCAGCTTGATATACAGTGCCCTAGACGTCCTGACTTTC. This codes for CASSLIYSALDVLTF.

This clonotype was seen only a few times. This chain joins TRBV4-3 and TRBJ2-2; TRBD2 matches at 9 bases. The CDR3 contains 17 residues. V lost 2 bases, J lost 5 bases, and 9 bases stayed unmatched. The germline CDR1 and CDR2 sequences are LGHNA and YSLEER. The CDR3 bases are TGCGCCAGCAGCCAACCTGCGGGGGGGCTTAGGACCGGGGAGCTGTTTTTT. Its protein product is CASSQPAGGLRTGELFF.

This clonotype was picked up many times. The rearrangement uses TRBV7-9 and TRBJ1-1, with D unclear. V lost 6 bases to trimming and J lost 0 bases, with 14 bases between them. Germline V CDR1 and CDR2: SEHNR, FQNEAQ (reference sequence). This CDR3 is 15 amino acids long. CDR3 DNA: TGTGCCAGCAGACAAAAGGACCGCTTGAACACTGAAGCTTTCTTT. Protein: CASRQKDRLNTEAFF.

This clonotype has just a few counts. The chain joins TRBV20-1 to TRBJ2-7; TRBD2 agrees at 14 bases. The V gene's germline CDR1 is DFQATT and CDR2 SNEGSKA (reference sequence). V shed 0 bases, J shed 5 bases, and the junction held 3 bases outside the gene matches. The CDR3 has 15 residues. The CDR3 is CSARERLAGGDEQYF. CDR3 sequence (DNA): TGCAGTGCTAGAGAACGACTAGCGGGAGGGGACGAGCAGTACTTC.

This clonotype was detected once. This chain joins TRBV5-1 and TRBJ2-3; 12 nucleotides match TRBD2. CDR3 length: 18 amino acids. Losses at the gene ends were 4 bases for V and 1 base for J; bases not matched to a gene: 10. CDR1 is SGHRS and CDR2 is YFSETQ in the germline V gene. CDR3 residues: CASSPPTRLAGGTDTQYF. For the CDR3, the DNA is TGCGCCAGCAGCCCACCCACTAGACTAGCGGGGGGCACAGATACGCAGTATTTT. The full variable domain, rest sourced from reference TRBV5-1 and TRBJ2-3, is KAGVTQTPRYLIKTRGQQVTLSCSPISGHRSVSWYQQTPGQGLQFLFEYFSETQRNKGNFPGRFSGRQFSNSRSEMNVSTLELGDSALYLCASSPPTRLAGGTDTQYFGPGTRLTVL.

This chain links TRBV19 with TRBJ2-1; 8 nucleotides align to TRBD1. This CDR3 is 15 amino acids long. V shed 3 bases, J shed 5 bases, and the junction held 6 bases outside the gene matches. In germline, CDR1 is LNHDA, CDR2 SQIVND (reference sequence). The CDR3 region is CASSIGGQGNNEQFF. The CDR3 DNA reads TGTGCCAGTAGTATTGGCGGACAGGGAAACAATGAGCAGTTCTTC.

This clonotype was detected a few times. The chain combines TRBV27 with TRBJ2-3, with unresolved D. The CDR3 sequence is 13 residues long. V was shortened by 5 bases and J by 3 bases, with 9 bases between the two germline ends. Germline V CDR1 and CDR2: MNHEY, SMNVEV (reference sequence). This CDR3 is CASSPTETDTQYF. Here the CDR3 DNA reads TGTGCCAGCAGTCCAACAGAAACAGATACGCAGTATTTT.

This clonotype turned up a few times. The chain is built from TRBV7-8 and TRBJ2-5, with D perhaps matching TRBD1 or TRBD2 (5 bases each). Germline loops: CDR1 SGHVS, CDR2 FQNEAQ. The germline V and J ends were trimmed by 5 bases and 4 bases, with 17 bases remaining between them. The CDR3 has 15 amino acids. The CDR3 bases are TGTGCCAGCAGCCCATGGCGACCGGGACCAGAGACCCAGTACTTC. Translated: CASSPWRPGPETQYF.

This clonotype was picked up a small number of times. The gene calls are TRBV28 and TRBJ2-2; D unresolved. Trimming removed 4 bases at V and 4 bases at J, with 4 bases between. The CDR3 spans 12 residues. The germline V gene encodes CDR1 MDHEN and CDR2 SYDVKM. The CDR3 region has the DNA TGTGCCAGCAGTTCATTCACCGGGGAGCTGTTTTTT. Protein sequence: CASSSFTGELFF.

A few counts support this clonotype. The chain recombines TRBV20-1 with TRBJ2-3, with 10 bases aligning to TRBD1. The CDR3 length is 14 residues. CDR1 and CDR2 from the germline V gene are DFQATT and SNEGSKA (reference sequence). V lost 1 base to trimming and J lost 6 bases; unmatched junction nucleotides: 4. CDR3 sequence (DNA): TGCAGTGCTAGAGCCGGGACAGGGGTGGATACGCAGTATTTT. Its translation: CSARAGTGVDTQYF.

This clonotype was seen many times. V usage is TRBV5-1 and J usage is TRBJ1-1; D unresolved. Trimming took 4 bases from V and 8 from J, leaving 18 bases between them. Germline V lookup: CDR1 SGHRS, CDR2 YFSETQ. This CDR3 spans 14 amino acids. The CDR3 DNA reads TGCGCCAGCAGCCTTGGGAGTCCCCCCCCCGAAGCTTTCTTT. It is translated as CASSLGSPPPEAFF.

The sample holds many counts of this clonotype. The gene calls are TRBV7-2 and TRBJ1-1, with 8 bases aligning to TRBD1. V lost 4 bases, J lost 4 bases, and 11 bases stayed unmatched. Germline V gene sequence: CDR1 SGHTA, CDR2 FQGNSA. The CDR3 is 16 amino acids. The CDR3 DNA reads TGTGCCAGCAGCTCACAAAACAGGGGGTTGAGCACTGAAGCTTTCTTT. This codes for CASSSQNRGLSTEAFF.

This clonotype was counted a few times. The rearrangement uses TRBV6-6 and TRBJ1-2; 8 nucleotides agree with TRBD1. Losses at the gene ends were 5 bases for V and 0 bases for J; bases not matched to a gene: 5. Germline values: CDR1 MNHNY, CDR2 SVGAGI (reference sequence). The CDR3 is made up of 15 amino acids. Here the CDR3 DNA reads TGTGCCAGCAGTAGCAGGGGGCCGGCTAACTATGGCTACACCTTC. It encodes CASSSRGPANYGYTF.

This clonotype came up a few times. The chain combines TRBV4-1 with TRBJ1-1; tentative D call: TRBD1 (6 bases). Germline CDR1 is MGHRA and CDR2 is YSYEKL. V was cut by 5 bases and J by 3 bases, with 13 bases left in between. The CDR3 loop spans 14 amino acids. The CDR3 coding sequence is TGCGCCAGCAGCAGAAAGGGGGGGGACACTGAAGCTTTCTTT. It codes for CASSRKGGDTEAFF.

In this sample, this clonotype turned up many times. The chain's CDR3 is CASSPRNLGSPLHF. The DNA for the CDR3 is TGTGCCAGCAGTCCTCGTAATTTAGGATCACCCCTCCACTTT. The chain combines TRBV3-1 with TRBJ1-6, with D unclear. The germline V gene encodes CDR1 LGHDT and CDR2 YNNKEL (reference sequence). V lost 6 bases, J lost 10 bases, and 16 bases lay in between. This CDR3 has 14 residues.

V and J are TRBV5-1 and TRBJ2-1; 7 positions agree with TRBD2. The V gene's germline CDR1 is SGHRS and CDR2 YFSETQ. V lost 4 bases to trimming and J lost 4 bases; unmatched junction nucleotides: 14. The CDR3 is 17 residues long. CDR3 nucleotide sequence: TGCGCCAGCAGCATCGCCTCCCTGACTAGCCGGTACAATGAGCAGTTCTTC. It encodes CASSIASLTSRYNEQFF.

This clonotype turned up a few times. This sequence joins TRBV11-2 and TRBJ2-1; TRBD2 agrees at 12 bases. Germline assignment: CDR1 SGHAT and CDR2 FQNNGV. V lost 1 base to trimming and J lost 7 bases; unmatched junction nucleotides: 11. This CDR3 is built from 18 residues. CDR3 coding DNA: TGTGCCAGCAGCTTAGCATGGTCTAGCGGGGGGGCACGGAATGAGCAGTTCTTC. This codes for CASSLAWSSGGARNEQFF.

This clonotype was picked up many times. V gene TRBV24-1 combines with J gene TRBJ2-3; a possible D gene is TRBD1 (6 bases). Trimming pared 7 bases from V and 9 bases from J, leaving 13 bases between. The CDR3 sequence is 12 residues long. Germline V gene sequence: CDR1 KGHDR, CDR2 SFDVKD. The CDR3: CATSPQGSTQYF. CDR3 in DNA: TGTGCCACCAGCCCACAGGGCAGCACGCAGTATTTT.

This clonotype was observed at least ten times. The V and J genes are TRBV29-1 and TRBJ2-2, with a possible D match to TRBD2 (6 bases). The CDR3 consists of 12 residues. Per the germline V gene, CDR1 is SQVTM and CDR2 is ANQGSEA. Trimming pared 7 bases from V and 3 bases from J, leaving 9 bases between. CDR3 region: CSGRRDTGELFF. The CDR3 DNA reads as TGCAGCGGCCGGAGGGACACCGGGGAGCTGTTTTTT.

In its sample, this clonotype was seen many times. This sequence joins TRBV28 and TRBJ2-6, with TRBD1 matching over 7 bases. The CDR3 contains 16 residues. V was clipped by 7 bases and J by 2 bases; unmatched bases: 8. Germline CDR1 is MDHEN and CDR2 is SYDVKM. Written as DNA, the CDR3 is TGTGCCAGCACCCAGGGACAGACAGCTGGGGCCAACGTCCTGACTTTC. As protein: CASTQGQTAGANVLTF. The variable domain in full, with the rest retrieved from reference TRBV28 and TRBJ2-6, is DVKVTQSSRYLVKRTGEKVFLECVQDMDHENMFWYRQDPGLGLRLIYFSYDVKMKEKGDIPEGYSVSREKKERFSLILESASTNQTSMYLCASTQGQTAGANVLTFGAGSRLTVL.